This T cell receptor (beta chain) was observed in a study of cytomegalovirus exposure and HLA in healthy donors. Findings of the study overall: The authors considered a cluster of highly shared sequence variants likely to be a sequencing artifact.

Primers for the PCR totalled 60 Vbeta and 13 Jbeta. TCRdb's table, derived via immunoSEQ multiplex PCR, lists solely in-frame clones and lacks some. The profile shows about 140,000 clones, about four fifths of them singletons. In regard to this clone: Its target is unknown.

The source is a man aged 25 to 40 in good health. The sample comprised PBMCs.

CDR3 nucleotides: TGTGCCAGCAGCTTAGTCTTCGGGACTCTGGGGGAAGTGGAGACCCAGTACTTC. Its translation: CASSLVFGTLGEVETQYF. The V gene is TRBV7-6, the J gene TRBJ2-5, with D maybe TRBD2 (6 bases). This CDR3 comprises 18 residues. The V end was cut by 1 base, the J end by 5 bases, with 23 bases between. The germline gives CDR1 SGHVS, CDR2 FNYEAQ.